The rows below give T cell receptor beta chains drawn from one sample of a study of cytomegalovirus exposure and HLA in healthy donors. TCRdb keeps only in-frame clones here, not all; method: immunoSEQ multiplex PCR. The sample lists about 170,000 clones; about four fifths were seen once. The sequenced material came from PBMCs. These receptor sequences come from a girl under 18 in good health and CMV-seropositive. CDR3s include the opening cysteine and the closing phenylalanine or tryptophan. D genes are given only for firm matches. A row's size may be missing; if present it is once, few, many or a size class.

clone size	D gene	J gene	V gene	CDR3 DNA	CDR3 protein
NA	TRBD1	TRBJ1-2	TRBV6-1	TGTGCCAGCAGTGAAGCTGATCCAGGGGGCCCCTATGGCTACACCTTC	CASSEADPGGPYGYTF
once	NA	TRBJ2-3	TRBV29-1	TGCAGCGAGGCAGACGGAGGAACAGATACGCAGTATTTT	CSEADGGTDTQYF
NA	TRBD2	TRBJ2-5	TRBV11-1	TGTGCCAGCAGCTCCTCGGGACTAGCGGGAGGGCCGACCCAGTACTTC	CASSSSGLAGGPTQYF
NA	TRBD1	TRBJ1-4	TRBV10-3	TGTGCCACGTGGACAGGTTGGGCGGGCGATGAAAAACTGTTTTTT	CATWTGWAGDEKLFF
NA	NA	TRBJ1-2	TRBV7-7	TGTGCTAGCAGCTTAGTCAGGGTATCCGTATTTTATGGCTACACCTTC	CASSLVRVSVFYGYTF
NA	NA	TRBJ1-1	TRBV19	TGTGCCAGTAGTATAGATCTAAGGAGCCCTGAAGCTTTCTTT	CASSIDLRSPEAFF
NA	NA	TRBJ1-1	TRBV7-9	TGTGCCAGCAGCTTGGTCAGGGTGAACACTGAAGCTTTCTTT	CASSLVRVNTEAFF
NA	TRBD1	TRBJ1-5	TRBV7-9	TGTGCCAGCAGCTCCGACAGGGGTAATCAGCCCCAGCATTTT	CASSSDRGNQPQHF
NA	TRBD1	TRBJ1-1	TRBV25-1	TGTGCCAGCAGGGACGACAGGGGCACTGAAGCTTTCTTT	CASRDDRGTEAFF
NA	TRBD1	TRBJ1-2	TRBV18	TGTGCCAGCTCACCACGGAGACAGGGTCGCTATTACTATGGCTACACCTTC	CASSPRRQGRYYYGYTF
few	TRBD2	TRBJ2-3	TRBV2	TGTGCCAGCGACAGCGGGAGTTTGATAGATACGCAGTATTTT	CASDSGSLIDTQYF
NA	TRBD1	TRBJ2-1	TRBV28	TGTGCCAGCAGACTAGGGGACAGGGGAAACAATGAGCAGTTCTTC	CASRLGDRGNNEQFF
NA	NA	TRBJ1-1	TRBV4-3	TGCGCCAGCAGCCAAGATCTATCGGAGCGAGTGAACACTGAAGCTTTCTTT	CASSQDLSERVNTEAFF
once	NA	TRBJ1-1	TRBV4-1	TGCGCCAGCAGCCAAGGCCCCAGGAAGAACACTGAAGCTTTCTTT	CASSQGPRKNTEAFF
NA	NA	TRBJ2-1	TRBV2	TGTGCCAGCAGTGGGGACGGAGGGAGGTACAATGAGCAGTTCTTC	CASSGDGGRYNEQFF
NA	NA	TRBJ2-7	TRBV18	TGTGCCAGCTCACCAGATAGGGCAGAGATTACGGGGGAGCAGTACTTC	CASSPDRAEITGEQYF
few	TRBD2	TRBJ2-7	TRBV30	TGTGCCTGGAGTTGGACTAGCGGGAGAATCGAGCAGTACTTC	CAWSWTSGRIEQYF